The 14 T cell receptor beta chains below all came from one sample that was sequenced in a study of blood T cell repertoires in COVID-19 (dated by TCRdb to 2020 to 2022). Receptor libraries were prepared by the immunoSEQ multiplex PCR assay. Drawn from immuneACCESS, this table holds only the in-frame rearrangements with V and J called that TCRdb kept. Clones are partly lost; checked studies trace under half to an unresolved V gene and leave the rest unexplained. Recorded for this sample are roughly 65,000 clones; 60% to 85% of them occurred a single time. Of the sample, approximately 15% is held by the ten largest clones. The sequencing sample was made of peripheral blood. These receptors all stem from a man in his fifties or sixties with acute or convalescent COVID-19.

This chain uses TRBV19 with TRBJ2-6, with 7 positions matching TRBD1. Germline lookup yields CDR1 LNHDA and CDR2 SQIVND (reference sequence). This CDR3 is 18 amino acids long. With V trimmed by 3 bases and J by 0 bases, 8 bases remained unmatched. CDR3 amino acids: CASSIRQGLDSGANVLTF. CDR3 coding DNA: TGTGCCAGTAGTATCCGACAGGGCTTGGACTCTGGGGCCAACGTCCTGACTTTC. The complete variable domain, with remaining parts taken from reference TRBV19 and TRBJ2-6, reads DGGITQSPKYLFRKEGQNVTLSCEQNLNHDAMYWYRQDPGQGLRLIYYSQIVNDFQKGDIAEGYSVSREKKESFPLTVTSAQKNPTAFYLCASSIRQGLDSGANVLTFGAGSRLTVL.

V is TRBV19 and J is TRBJ2-3; D unresolved. This CDR3 contains 13 residues. V dropped 7 bases and J dropped 0 bases, with 8 bases sitting between them. CDR1 and CDR2 from the germline V gene are LNHDA and SQIVND (reference sequence). CDR3 sequence (DNA): TGTGCCAGTATGCGTCCAAGCACAGATACGCAGTATTTT. This translates into CASMRPSTDTQYF. Using reference TRBV19 and TRBJ2-3 for the parts outside the CDR3, the full variable domain is DGGITQSPKYLFRKEGQNVTLSCEQNLNHDAMYWYRQDPGQGLRLIYYSQIVNDFQKGDIAEGYSVSREKKESFPLTVTSAQKNPTAFYLCASMRPSTDTQYFGPGTRLTVL.

This chain links TRBV5-6 with TRBJ1-2, with D unresolved. Germline lookup yields CDR1 SGHDT and CDR2 YYEEEE. The V end lost 2 bases, the J end lost 6 bases, and 8 bases lay between the germline ends. The CDR3 is 12 residues long. This chain's CDR3 is CASSFGADGYTF. The DNA for the CDR3 is TGTGCCAGCAGCTTTGGAGCAGATGGCTACACCTTC.

This clone was detected once. V usage is TRBV27 and J usage is TRBJ1-1; TRBD1 agrees at 11 bases. J was trimmed by 4 bases and V by 2 bases; bases with no gene match: 3. CDR1 and CDR2 from the germline V gene are MNHEY and SMNVEV (reference sequence). The CDR3 covers 15 residues. CDR3 sequence (DNA): TGTGCCAGCAGTTTAGTTGGGACAGGGGGCACTGAAGCTTTCTTT. Residues: CASSLVGTGGTEAFF.

The chain joins TRBV5-4 to TRBJ1-2; a possible D gene is TRBD1 (5 bases). Germline assignment: CDR1 SGHNT and CDR2 YYREEE (reference sequence). V lost 5 bases, J lost 4 bases, and 15 bases lay in between. The CDR3 loop spans 14 amino acids. CDR3 residues: CASRSDTGPYGYTF. The DNA for the CDR3 is TGTGCCAGCAGATCCGACACAGGCCCCTATGGCTACACCTTC.

This chain uses TRBV7-2 with TRBJ2-1; TRBD1 might be the D (6 bases). The V and J ends lost 1 base and 5 bases respectively, with 12 bases between them. The germline gives CDR1 SGHTA, CDR2 FQGNSA. This CDR3 contains 15 residues. The CDR3 DNA reads as TGTGCCAGCAGCTTAGGTCCCAGGGGCAACAATGAGCAGTTCTTC. This encodes CASSLGPRGNNEQFF.

This chain connects TRBV7-2 to TRBJ2-3; TRBD2 matches at 14 bases. The CDR3 is made up of 15 amino acids. In germline, CDR1 is SGHTA, CDR2 FQGNSA. V lost 4 bases to trimming and J lost 5 bases; unmatched junction nucleotides: 2. In DNA form, the CDR3 reads TGTGCCAGCAGCTGGGGGACTAGCGGGGGAGATACGCAGTATTTT. Translating gives CASSWGTSGGDTQYF.

V and J are TRBV9 and TRBJ2-4, with 11 bases lining up with TRBD1. The germline V gene encodes CDR1 SGDLS and CDR2 YYNGEE. The V and J ends lost 2 bases and 0 bases, in that order; junction bases with no gene match: 19. The CDR3 runs 22 residues. The CDR3 coding sequence is TGTGCCAGCAGCGTGGGGACAGGGGGGATGAATGATTTAGGGTTAGCCAAAAACATTCAGTACTTC. This sequence encodes CASSVGTGGMNDLGLAKNIQYF.

This clone was recorded only once. The V call is TRBV14, the J call TRBJ2-5, with a possible D match to TRBD2 (5 bases). Trimming shortened V by 1 base and J by 5 bases, and 14 bases separated the two germline ends. Germline V gene sequence: CDR1 SGHDN, CDR2 FVKESK. CDR3 size: 15 residues. The CDR3: CASSQGSFSGETQYF. The CDR3 nucleotides read TGTGCCAGCAGCCAAGGCTCCTTCTCGGGGGAGACCCAGTACTTC.

The chain combines TRBV28 with TRBJ2-1; unclear D gene. With 5 bases removed from V and 12 bases from J, the gap between germline ends came to 11 bases. CDR1 MDHEN and CDR2 SYDVKM come from the germline V gene. CDR3 length: 11 residues. CDR3 amino acids: CASSKEYPQFF. The CDR3 DNA is TGTGCCAGCAGTAAAGAGTATCCGCAGTTCTTC.

This chain joins TRBV18 and TRBJ1-4; TRBD1 matches 8 bases. J was trimmed by 15 bases and V by 0 bases; bases with no gene match: 12. Germline V gene sequence: CDR1 KGHSH, CDR2 LQKENI. The CDR3 extends over 15 amino acids. CDR3 bases: TGTGCCAGCTCACCACCTATGTCAGGGGGCGGAGGATTGTTTTTT. Translated: CASSPPMSGGGGLFF.

The chain combines TRBV3-1 (or the pseudogene TRBV3-2) with TRBJ2-2; 9 bases line up with TRBD1. This CDR3 spans 17 amino acids. J gave up 0 bases and V 4 bases, and 6 bases lay outside the gene matches. The germline CDR1 and CDR2 sequences are LGHDT and YNNKEL (reference sequence). In nucleotides, the CDR3 is TGTGCCAGCAGCCTATATCGGGACAGGGCGAACACCGGGGAGCTGTTTTTT. This translates into CASSLYRDRANTGELFF.

This clone was observed once. This chain connects TRBV5-4 to TRBJ1-2, with D maybe TRBD1 (6 bases). Germline loops: CDR1 SGHNT, CDR2 YYREEE (reference sequence). The CDR3 spans 12 residues. Trimming took 0 bases from V and 7 from J, leaving 7 bases between them. CDR3 coding DNA: TGTGCCAGCAGCTTGGACAGGGCTGGCTACACCTTC. As protein: CASSLDRAGYTF.

This chain joins TRBV27 and TRBJ1-2, with D perhaps TRBD1 (5 bases). Germline loops: CDR1 MNHEY, CDR2 SMNVEV (reference sequence). The CDR3 extends over 14 amino acids. With 2 bases removed from V and 4 bases from J, the gap between germline ends came to 11 bases. As DNA, the CDR3 is TGTGCCAGCAGTTTAGAGCGGGGCAGCTATGGCTACACCTTC. Protein: CASSLERGSYGYTF.